This T cell receptor beta chain comes out of a study of blood T cell repertoires in COVID-19. V dropped 2 bases and J dropped 5 bases, with 15 bases sitting between them. The CDR3 is 15 amino acids. Germline V gene lookup returns CDR1 MNHNS and CDR2 SASEGT. Source study methods: From reference gene primer amplification, estimates of nucleated cell counts were derived. Using immunoSEQ multiplex PCR, the repertoire was profiled, and TCRdb retains in-frame clones only, with some absent. Clone size and the V and J calls come from that table; the DNA yielded D and trimming. This sample carries 50,000 to 65,000 clones, 88% of them seen once, and the ten largest clones take roughly 3.5%.

The chain combines TRBV6-1 with TRBJ2-5; a possible D gene is TRBD1 (5 bases). The TCR originated in a man in his fifties with active COVID-19. Sequenced material: peripheral blood. The CDR3 reads CASSEWDRGDETQYF. The CDR3 region has the DNA TGTGCCAGCAGTGAATGGGATAGGGGTGATGAGACCCAGTACTTC.